Reported below is one TCR beta chain. As originally analysed: Amplification with reference gene primers provided the estimates of nucleated cell counts. Clones were sequenced by immunoSEQ multiplex PCR, and TCRdb holds only the in-frame ones, with some missing. V and J calls and clone size are given by that table; D and trimming were obtained from the DNA. Of around 250,000 clones in the sample, 85% were seen once. This record comes from a study of blood T cell repertoires in COVID-19. In the study overall: Some COVID-19 samples were acute and others convalescent; all came from the United States, Italy and Spain.

CDR1 SGHTA and CDR2 FQGNSA come from the germline V gene. The junction had 8 bases not matched to a gene; V was cut back by 4 bases and J by 8 bases. This CDR3 spans 15 amino acids. This clonotype was obtained from a man aged 50 or older with active or convalescent COVID-19. The V and J genes are TRBV7-2 and TRBJ2-1, with 10 bases fitting TRBD2. The source material was peripheral blood. The CDR3 is CASSSSSGSIDEQFF. The CDR3 DNA follows: TGTGCCAGCAGCTCATCTAGCGGGAGTATCGATGAGCAGTTCTTC.